The 5 T cell receptor beta chains below all came from one sample that was sequenced in a study of cytotoxic CD8 clonotypes in ibrutinib-treated CLL (dated by TCRdb to 2020 to 2023). Library preparation was by the immunoSEQ multiplex PCR assay. TCRdb took this table from immuneACCESS and kept in-frame rearrangements with V and J called. Such tables lack part of the clones; where checked against another copy, unresolved V genes explain under half of the gap, and the rest is unexplained. Present in this sample are hundreds of thousands of clones, roughly 71% of which were seen just once. The leading ten clones occupy about 5.9% of the sample. The starting material was PBMCs, obtained after 36 months of ibrutinib treatment. The source of these receptors is a human donor with chronic lymphocytic leukemia.

This chain connects TRBV28 to TRBJ1-3; no firm D call. This CDR3 is 12 amino acids long. The germline CDR1 and CDR2 sequences are MDHEN and SYDVKM. V was shortened by 10 bases and J by 4 bases, with 11 bases between the two germline ends. CDR3 nucleotide sequence: TGTGCCACCCTGGGTCCAGGAAACACCATATATTTT. Its protein is CATLGPGNTIYF. Full variable domain (missing parts from reference TRBV28 and TRBJ1-3): DVKVTQSSRYLVKRTGEKVFLECVQDMDHENMFWYRQDPGLGLRLIYFSYDVKMKEKGDIPEGYSVSREKKERFSLILESASTNQTSMYLCATLGPGNTIYFGEGSWLTVV.

A few counts support this clone. The chain joins TRBV5-1 to TRBJ2-7, with TRBD1 identical over 9 bases. The CDR3 is 15 residues long. Per the germline V gene, CDR1 is SGHRS and CDR2 is YFSETQ. Unmatched junction bases numbered 3, after V lost 0 bases and J lost 2 bases. CDR3: CASSLAGQGTYEQYF. DNA of the CDR3: TGCGCCAGCAGCTTGGCTGGACAGGGGACCTACGAGCAGTACTTC. Drawing the rest from reference TRBV5-1 and TRBJ2-7, the complete variable domain is KAGVTQTPRYLIKTRGQQVTLSCSPISGHRSVSWYQQTPGQGLQFLFEYFSETQRNKGNFPGRFSGRQFSNSRSEMNVSTLELGDSALYLCASSLAGQGTYEQYFGPGTRLTVT.

The V call is TRBV4-2, the J call TRBJ2-1; the D gene is possibly TRBD2 (6 bases). Germline V gene sequence: CDR1 LGHNA, CDR2 YNFKEQ. V lost 1 base to trimming and J lost 8 bases, with 15 bases between them. CDR3 length: 15 residues. This CDR3 is CASSQGLVATHEQFF. The DNA of the CDR3 is TGTGCCAGCAGCCAAGGACTAGTCGCTACCCATGAGCAGTTCTTC.

This clone was detected once. V is TRBV5-1 and J is TRBJ2-5; 7 bases map to TRBD1. The CDR3 contains 19 residues. Germline V CDR1 and CDR2: SGHRS, YFSETQ. Trimming at V came to 0 bases and at J to 1 base, leaving 15 bases not matched to a gene. The CDR3 DNA is TGCGCCAGCAGCTTGGGTTGGACAGGTAGCCGCGACTTCCAAGAGACCCAGTACTTC. Its protein is CASSLGWTGSRDFQETQYF.

CDR3 DNA: TGTGCCAGCAGCCCGGAGGTTCGAATGAACACTGAAGCTTTCTTT. This gives the protein CASSPEVRMNTEAFF. The V and J genes are TRBV7-2 and TRBJ1-1, with D uncertain. This CDR3 has 15 residues. CDR1 SGHTA and CDR2 FQGNSA come from the germline V gene. V shed 5 bases and J shed 0 bases, with 13 bases lying between them.